These T cell receptor beta chains were read from a single sample in a study of T cells in localized non-small cell lung cancer. TCRdb keeps only in-frame clones here, not all; method: immunoSEQ multiplex PCR. The data contain more than 7,500 clones, under 95% of them singletons. The starting material was peripheral blood, obtained before any cancer treatment. Receptors were obtained from a woman aged 40-75 years with stage I squamous cell lung carcinoma. CDR3s include the opening cysteine and the closing phenylalanine or tryptophan. A D gene is named only where the DNA matches it firmly. Rows may omit the clone size; those that give it use once, few, many or a size class.

j_call | d_call | v_call | clone_size | cdr3_aa | cdr3_nt
TRBJ2-2 | - | TRBV6-7 | - | CASSYKLNTGELFF | TGTGCCAGCAGTTACAAGCTGAACACCGGGGAGCTGTTTTTT
TRBJ2-2 | - | TRBV2 | - | CASRGSGPTGELFF | TGTGCCAGCAGGGGAAGCGGGCCCACCGGGGAGCTGTTTTTT
TRBJ1-2 | - | TRBV10-3 | - | CAISDSKVNYGYTF | TGTGCCATCAGTGACTCAAAGGTGAACTATGGCTACACCTTC
TRBJ1-4 | - | TRBV29-1 | - | CSVPDPGVEKLFF | TGCAGCGTCCCGGACCCTGGGGTTGAAAAACTGTTTTTT
TRBJ1-6 | TRBD1 | TRBV7-2 | - | CASTPNRGTGSPLHF | TGTGCCAGCACCCCCAACAGGGGTACTGGGTCACCCCTCCACTTT
TRBJ2-2 | - | TRBV5-1 | - | CASSPFPGMGNTGELFF | TGCGCCAGCAGCCCGTTCCCAGGGATGGGGAACACCGGGGAGCTGTTTTTT
TRBJ2-4 | - | TRBV10-3 | - | CAIRDESWRAKNIQYF | TGTGCCATCAGGGATGAGAGTTGGAGAGCCAAAAACATTCAGTACTTC
TRBJ1-1 | TRBD1 | TRBV5-1 | - | CASSLGTGRWGDEAFF | TGCGCCAGCAGCCTCGGGACAGGTAGATGGGGGGATGAAGCTTTCTTT
TRBJ1-3 | - | TRBV7-9 | - | CASSSSLGGSGNTIYF | TGTGCCAGCAGCTCCTCCCTCGGCGGCTCTGGAAACACCATATATTTT
TRBJ2-5 | - | TRBV6-6 | - | CASRVQWQETQYF | TGTGCCAGCAGGGTACAGTGGCAAGAGACCCAGTACTTC
TRBJ2-7 | TRBD1 | TRBV5-1 | once | CASSYTPGQVSYEQYF | TGCGCCAGCAGTTATACCCCGGGACAGGTCTCCTACGAGCAGTACTTC
TRBJ1-5 | - | TRBV7-8 | - | CASSLGSAQLLYSNQPQHF | TGTGCCAGCAGCTTAGGATCGGCACAGCTACTTTATAGCAATCAGCCCCAGCATTTT
TRBJ1-4 | TRBD1 | TRBV9 | - | CASSVLTGETNEKLFF | TGTGCCAGCAGCGTCCTGACAGGGGAGACTAATGAAAAACTGTTTTTT
TRBJ1-5 | - | TRBV30 | - | CAWSVLPNQPQHF | TGTGCCTGGAGTGTACTCCCCAATCAGCCCCAGCATTTT
TRBJ2-7 | - | TRBV5-5 | once | CASSPNLVREYEQYF | TGTGCCAGCAGCCCGAACTTGGTCAGGGAGTACGAGCAGTACTTC
TRBJ1-2 | - | TRBV6-5 | - | CASSWGPLYGYTF | TGTGCCAGCAGTTGGGGACCGCTCTATGGCTACACCTTC
TRBJ2-1 | - | TRBV6-1 | - | CASSILGSSYNEQFF | TGTGCCAGCAGTATTCTGGGGAGCTCCTACAATGAGCAGTTCTTC
TRBJ1-1 | - | TRBV27 | once | CASSLTGRTGPRTEAFF | TGTGCCAGCAGTTTAACGGGGCGTACCGGCCCGAGAACTGAAGCTTTCTTT
TRBJ1-6 | - | TRBV6-1 | - | CASSEDRPSYSPLHF | TGTGCCAGCAGTGAAGACAGACCTAGCTATTCACCCCTCCACTTT
TRBJ2-3 | - | TRBV4-1 | - | CASSQVTGTDPDTQYF | TGCGCCAGCAGCCAAGTAACGGGGACGGATCCAGATACGCAGTATTTT
TRBJ2-5 | - | TRBV6-1 | - | CAIGRGLLAETQYF | TGTGCCATAGGCAGGGGTCTCTTAGCGGAGACCCAGTACTTC
TRBJ1-2 | TRBD1 | TRBV5-5 | - | CASSVTGGPNYGYTF | TGTGCCAGCAGCGTGACAGGGGGGCCCAACTATGGCTACACCTTC
TRBJ2-1 | - | TRBV27 | - | CASSLEGQPLYNEQFF | TGTGCCAGCAGTTTAGAAGGACAGCCTCTCTACAATGAGCAGTTCTTC
TRBJ1-5 | - | TRBV19 | - | CATSQRERNQPQHF | TGTGCCACCTCGCAAAGGGAACGCAATCAGCCCCAGCATTTT
TRBJ1-5 | - | TRBV5-1 | - | CASSSEGQVNQPQHF | TGCGCCAGCAGCTCGGAGGGCCAGGTCAATCAGCCCCAGCATTTT
TRBJ2-6 | TRBD1 | TRBV19 | - | CASSTLQTGFYGANVLTF | TGTGCCAGTAGTACTCTACAGACAGGGTTCTACGGGGCCAACGTCCTGACTTTC
TRBJ1-6 | - | TRBV5-1 | - | CASRRDSNSPLHF | TGCGCCAGCAGGAGGGACTCCAATTCACCCCTCCACTTT
TRBJ1-1 | - | TRBV19 | few | CASSIRQTEAFF | TGTGCCAGTAGTATTCGACAGACTGAAGCTTTCTTT
TRBJ2-5 | - | TRBV27 | once | CASKGGGLQETQYF | TGTGCCAGCAAGGGGGGGGGTCTCCAAGAGACCCAGTACTTC
TRBJ2-2 | - | TRBV2 | - | CASSEAGGAANTGELFF | TGTGCCAGCAGTGAAGCGGGGGGGGCAGCGAACACCGGGGAGCTGTTTTTT
TRBJ2-3 | TRBD2 | TRBV30 | once | CAWSVRDYTDTQYF | TGTGCCTGGAGTGTTAGGGACTACACAGATACGCAGTATTTT
TRBJ2-7 | TRBD1 | TRBV6-1 | once | CASSDPGQVLWEQYF | TGTGCCAGCAGTGACCCGGGACAGGTGCTTTGGGAGCAGTACTTC
TRBJ1-5 | TRBD1 | TRBV6-1 | - | CASSVTGVRGQPQHF | TGTGCCAGCAGTGTTACAGGGGTAAGAGGACAGCCCCAGCATTTT
TRBJ1-2 | - | TRBV30 | - | CAWSIPQGSVHGYTF | TGTGCCTGGAGTATTCCGCAGGGGAGCGTGCATGGCTACACCTTC
TRBJ2-7 | - | TRBV19 | - | CASSSQPGSYEQYF | TGTGCCAGTAGTAGCCAACCGGGCTCCTACGAGCAGTACTTC
TRBJ2-3 | TRBD1 | TRBV5-1 | - | CASSLALGGPTDTQYF | TGCGCCAGCAGCTTGGCCTTAGGGGGCCCCACAGATACGCAGTATTTT
TRBJ2-5 | - | TRBV7-2 | - | CASSLAMGRLETQYF | TGTGCCAGCAGCTTAGCGATGGGGAGGCTGGAGACCCAGTACTTC
TRBJ2-7 | TRBD1 | TRBV18 | - | CASSAIFFGQGSHEQYF | TGTGCCAGCTCCGCTATATTCTTTGGACAGGGTTCCCACGAGCAGTACTTC
TRBJ1-4 | TRBD1 | TRBV5-1 | - | CASSTTTGEGEKLFF | TGCGCCAGCAGCACCACCACAGGGGAGGGTGAAAAACTGTTTTTT
TRBJ2-5 | - | TRBV7-9 | - | CASSILQGGAETQYF | TGTGCCAGCAGCATCCTACAGGGAGGTGCGGAGACCCAGTACTTC
TRBJ1-6 | - | TRBV30 | - | CAWRAGSPLHF | TGTGCCTGGAGGGCCGGCTCACCCCTCCACTTT
TRBJ1-1 | TRBD1 | TRBV29-1 | - | CSVVGPDRGYTEAFF | TGCAGCGTTGTAGGGCCTGACAGGGGGTATACTGAAGCTTTCTTT
TRBJ2-3 | - | TRBV14 | - | CASSQVFSPSTDTQYF | TGTGCCAGCAGCCAAGTGTTCTCCCCCAGCACAGATACGCAGTATTTT
TRBJ1-3 | - | TRBV7-9 | once | CASSLQGPISGNTIYF | TGTGCCAGCAGCCTACAGGGACCGATCAGTGGAAACACCATATATTTT
TRBJ2-3 | TRBD2 | TRBV6-1 | once | CASSKGSSGGDADTQYF | TGTGCCAGCAGTAAAGGGTCTAGCGGGGGGGACGCAGATACGCAGTATTTT
TRBJ1-2 | - | TRBV4-3 | - | CASSQDTGVDGYTF | TGCGCCAGCAGCCAAGATACGGGGGTCGATGGCTACACCTTC
TRBJ2-5 | TRBD2 | TRBV6-5 | few | CASSYKGREQETQYF | TGTGCCAGCAGTTACAAGGGGAGGGAACAAGAGACCCAGTACTTC
TRBJ1-1 | - | TRBV7-2 | - | CASSLDTVNTEAFF | TGTGCCAGCAGCTTAGATACAGTTAACACTGAAGCTTTCTTT
TRBJ1-1 | - | TRBV7-2 | - | CASSHRGLGYTEAFF | TGTGCCAGCAGCCATCGGGGGTTAGGGTACACTGAAGCTTTCTTT
TRBJ1-5 | - | TRBV6-1 | once | CVSSDRGASQPQHF | TGTGTCAGCAGTGACCGTGGAGCCAGTCAGCCCCAGCATTTT
TRBJ1-1 | TRBD1 | TRBV5-1 | - | CASHGTGGLNTEAFF | TGCGCCAGCCATGGGACAGGGGGCCTGAACACTGAAGCTTTCTTT
TRBJ2-7 | - | TRBV6-6 | - | CASSYVGSRYEQYF | TGTGCCAGCAGTTATGTTGGGTCGCGCTACGAGCAGTACTTC
TRBJ1-6 | - | TRBV5-1 | - | CASSLVPATYNSPLHF | TGCGCCAGCAGCTTGGTCCCCGCTACCTATAATTCACCCCTCCACTTT
TRBJ2-5 | TRBD2 | TRBV5-1 | - | CASSSGRLASLQETQYF | TGCGCCAGCAGCTCCGGGAGACTAGCGAGCCTCCAAGAGACCCAGTACTTC
TRBJ2-5 | TRBD2 | TRBV2 | - | CASSESAGGLETQYF | TGTGCCAGCAGTGAAAGTGCGGGGGGACTGGAGACCCAGTACTTC
TRBJ1-6 | - | TRBV2 | few | CASSEQRDGLPRPLHF | TGTGCCAGCAGTGAACAACGGGACGGACTCCCTCGACCCCTCCACTTT
TRBJ1-2 | - | TRBV2 | once | CASSEDPWSYGYTF | TGTGCCAGCAGTGAAGACCCCTGGAGCTATGGCTACACCTTC
TRBJ1-3 | - | TRBV30 | - | CAWSAGGNTIYF | TGTGCCTGGAGTGCCGGGGGAAACACCATATATTTT
TRBJ1-5 | - | TRBV2 | - | CAVRQRSNQPQHF | TGTGCCGTCAGACAGAGGAGCAATCAGCCCCAGCATTTT
TRBJ2-5 | - | TRBV9 | - | CASSVGPHQETQYF | TGTGCCAGCAGCGTAGGGCCCCACCAAGAGACCCAGTACTTC